The T cell receptor beta chain described here comes from a study of blood T cells in healthy people across ages. General study findings and limits: Age brought a roughly linear fall in TCR beta diversity measured per million T cells. Researchers deemed the diversity estimates from one million T cells underestimates.

This CDR3 spans 13 amino acids. Per germline, CDR1 SGHTA and CDR2 FQGTGA. Trimming took off 4 bases at V and 5 bases at J, with 9 bases between the two ends. Primed by a sample-barcoded 5' primer and a J-beta primer mix, a second PCR proceeded for 7 to 11 cycles. Using its own MiXCR run on the 5' RACE reads, TCRdb lists one record per CDR3 protein. The data contain fewer than 1 million distinct CDR3 sequences, under 45% of them singletons. As to this clonotype: The target antigen is unknown.

V is TRBV7-3 and J is TRBJ2-1, with D unresolved. The sequenced sample consisted of blood. The sequence came from a man aged 55-75 years in good health. CDR3 protein: CASSSARDNEQFF. CDR3 sequence (DNA): TGTGCCAGCAGCTCCGCACGGGACAATGAGCAGTTCTTC.